This TCR beta chain is from a study of human T cells and chemical hapten exposure. Turning to the study itself: Patients, predominantly female, presented with alopecia areata, totalis or universalis.

Time point specified: pre-sensitization, week 0. The treatment here: therapeutic diphenylcyclopropenone sensitization with weekly scalp DPC. Patients had alopecia, were aged 18 to 70, and were not pregnant. The germline V gene has CDR1 SEHNR and CDR2 FQNEAQ (reference sequence). The germline V and J ends were trimmed by 5 bases and 4 bases, with 14 bases remaining between them. The CDR3 is 14 residues long. Study-level points and caveats: Expanded TCRs grouped into significantly more large CDR3 similarity clusters than controls produced.

At least ten counts were recorded for this clonotype. Its matching antigen is unknown. It was the library that attached unique molecular identifiers to individual cDNA molecules. TCRdb redid the calling of the RACE reads with MiXCR, one entry per CDR3 protein. Among 120,000 or so distinct CDR3 sequences listed, 13% were seen once. The rearrangement joins TRBV7-9 to TRBJ2-5; a possible D gene is TRBD2 (6 bases). The sequence was collected from a woman under 30 with alopecia areata. Some clones in this sample may be carry-over from other donors' samples. The sequences come from whole blood, collected in connection with sensitization to the hapten diphenylcyclopropenone (DPC). For the CDR3, the DNA is TGTGCCAGCAGCGTCAATACCGGGAGAGAGACCCAGTACTTC. It translates to CASSVNTGRETQYF.